The rows below give T cell receptor beta chains drawn from one sample of a study of technical replicates of blood from several donors. Only in-frame clones appear in the TCRdb table, and some are missing; sequencing was by immunoSEQ multiplex PCR. This table holds 85,000 to 100,000 clones, 90% to 97% found once. Sequencing was carried out using T cells isolated from PBMCs. The receptor set was obtained from a human donor in good health. The CDR3 runs from the conserved cysteine through the conserved F or W. A D gene is named only where the DNA matches it firmly. Not every row has a clone size; where given, it reads once, few, many or a size class.

J gene,D gene,V gene,clone size,CDR3 protein,CDR3 DNA
TRBJ1-1,TRBD1,TRBV11-2,NA,CASSLVLGRGRRNTEAFF,TGTGCCAGCAGCTTAGTTTTGGGCAGGGGGCGACGGAACACTGAAGCTTTCTTT
TRBJ2-1,NA,TRBV21-1,NA,CASSDPNRGSYNEQFF,TGTGCCAGCAGCGACCCAAACAGGGGCTCCTACAATGAGCAGTTCTTC
TRBJ2-1,TRBD2,TRBV25-1,NA,CASSRLAGVGEQFF,TGTGCCAGCAGTAGGCTAGCGGGAGTCGGTGAGCAGTTCTTC
TRBJ2-2,NA,TRBV4-1,once,CASSPQILRTVGGELFF,TGCGCCAGCAGCCCACAAATTCTCCGGACAGTTGGCGGGGAGCTGTTTTTT
TRBJ2-7,NA,TRBV11-2,NA,CASSPLPEQIGYEQYF,TGTGCCAGCAGCCCCCTCCCGGAGCAGATCGGCTACGAGCAGTACTTC
TRBJ2-3,TRBD2,TRBV19,NA,CASSIEREIRADTQYF,TGTGCCAGTAGTATCGAGCGGGAGATTCGCGCAGATACGCAGTATTTT
TRBJ1-2,TRBD1,TRBV11-2,NA,CASSPGTGRKNYGYTF,TGTGCCAGCAGCCCCGGGACAGGGAGGAAGAACTATGGCTACACCTTC
TRBJ2-7,TRBD1,TRBV9,once,CASSVGQGNIDEQYF,TGTGCCAGCAGCGTTGGACAGGGGAACATCGACGAGCAGTACTTC
TRBJ2-1,TRBD2,TRBV28,once,CAIHASGSSHNEQFF,TGTGCCATCCATGCTAGCGGGAGTTCCCACAATGAGCAGTTCTTC
TRBJ2-6,TRBD1,TRBV19,NA,CASSQTGTGSGANVLTF,TGTGCCAGTAGTCAAACCGGGACAGGGTCTGGGGCCAACGTCCTGACTTTC
TRBJ1-5,NA,TRBV19,NA,CASQYFSGGQGQPQHF,TGTGCCAGCCAATACTTCTCGGGGGGGCAGGGACAGCCCCAGCATTTT
TRBJ2-4,NA,TRBV6-1,NA,CASSEGQVAKNIQYF,TGTGCCAGCAGTGAAGGACAGGTAGCCAAAAACATTCAGTACTTC
TRBJ1-1,NA,TRBV18,NA,CASSPNAGLNTEAFF,TGTGCCAGCTCACCCAACGCGGGGTTGAACACTGAAGCTTTCTTT
TRBJ1-1,TRBD1,TRBV5-1,NA,CASSRLEQGVGNTEAFF,TGTGCCAGCAGCAGGTTAGAACAGGGGGTGGGGAACACTGAAGCTTTCTTT
TRBJ1-5,NA,TRBV28,once,CASSFSGGGNQPQHF,TGTGCCAGCAGTTTTTCCGGGGGTGGCAATCAGCCCCAGCATTTT
TRBJ2-3,TRBD2,TRBV19,NA,CASSPGLAGDTQYF,TGTGCCAGTAGTCCTGGACTAGCCGGAGATACGCAGTATTTT
TRBJ2-7,TRBD1,TRBV5-6,many,CASSPTGSYEQYF,TGTGCCAGCAGCCCGACAGGGTCCTACGAGCAGTACTTC
TRBJ1-1,NA,TRBV6-1,NA,CASISSGFGTEAFF,TGTGCCAGCATCAGCTCGGGGTTTGGCACTGAAGCTTTCTTT
TRBJ2-3,TRBD2,TRBV10-3,NA,CAISESTSGDTQYF,TGTGCCATCAGTGAGTCCACTAGCGGGGATACGCAGTATTTT
TRBJ1-1,NA,TRBV2,NA,CASSGGFPPTEAFF,TGTGCCAGCAGTGGAGGGTTTCCCCCCACTGAAGCTTTCTTT
TRBJ2-5,NA,TRBV11-2,NA,CASSFTKRETQYF,TGTGCCAGCAGCTTTACGAAGCGAGAGACCCAGTACTTC
TRBJ1-6,NA,TRBV14,NA,CASSQFGVMDYNSPLHF,TGTGCCAGCAGCCAATTCGGGGTCATGGATTATAATTCACCCCTCCACTTT
TRBJ2-2,TRBD2,TRBV2,once,CASRVLAGDNTGELFF,TGTGCCAGCAGGGTCCTAGCGGGGGACAACACCGGGGAGCTGTTTTTT
TRBJ2-5,TRBD2,TRBV18,NA,CASSPPSGRAGNAETQYF,TGTGCCAGCTCACCCCCTAGCGGGAGGGCCGGGAATGCAGAGACCCAGTACTTC
TRBJ1-5,NA,TRBV6-5,NA,CASSSRASQPQHF,TGTGCCAGCTCATCGAGGGCTAGTCAGCCCCAGCATTTT
TRBJ1-5,NA,TRBV28,NA,CASSFRREGQPQHF,TGTGCCAGCAGTTTCAGGAGGGAGGGTCAGCCCCAGCATTTT
TRBJ1-1,NA,TRBV12-5,NA,CASGPLRWDTEAFF,TGTGCTAGTGGTCCGCTGCGGTGGGACACTGAAGCTTTCTTT
TRBJ1-5,TRBD1,TRBV12-5,NA,CASGLGGQGGFNQPQHF,TGTGCTAGTGGTTTGGGGGGACAGGGGGGATTCAATCAGCCCCAGCATTTT
TRBJ2-2,TRBD2,TRBV7-2,NA,CASSPGLAGGELFF,TGTGCCAGCAGCCCCGGGCTAGCGGGCGGGGAGCTGTTTTTT
TRBJ2-1,TRBD2,TRBV19,NA,CASSIEGAAGVRNEQFF,TGTGCCAGTAGTATAGAGGGAGCAGCGGGGGTCCGGAATGAGCAGTTCTTC
TRBJ2-2,TRBD2,TRBV11-2,NA,CASSSLAGGRRELFF,TGTGCCAGCAGCTCTTTAGCGGGGGGGCGCCGGGAGCTGTTTTTT
TRBJ2-2,NA,TRBV2,NA,CASRTTGLRKIGELFF,TGTGCCAGCAGGACGACGGGACTGAGAAAAATCGGGGAGCTGTTTTTT
TRBJ2-1,TRBD2,TRBV2,few,CASSPPGGKQFF,TGTGCCAGCAGTCCTCCGGGGGGAAAGCAGTTCTTC
TRBJ2-5,NA,TRBV7-9,NA,CASSLESGSETQYF,TGTGCCAGCAGCTTAGAAAGCGGGTCTGAGACCCAGTACTTC
TRBJ2-5,TRBD1,TRBV28,NA,CASRPGQGWTQYF,TGTGCCAGCAGACCGGGACAGGGGTGGACCCAGTACTTC